The clone carrying this T cell receptor (beta chain) is labeled large. Treatment given: randomized to nivolumab then ipilimumab (arm A) or the reverse (arm B). This sample is part of a study of sequential checkpoint blockade in melanoma. Produced via immunoSEQ multiplex PCR; TCRdb's table is partial and in-frame only. The table has 200 to 250 clones, about 15% seen once; the top ten hold less than 20%. Germline V gene data show CDR1 as SGHNT and CDR2 as YENEEA. The CDR3 is made up of 18 amino acids. Trimming cost V 0 bases and J 1 base; bases outside gene matches: 11. The chain carries TRBV11-3 and TRBJ2-5, with 7 bases identical to TRBD1. The sequence derives from a human donor with melanoma. The input for sequencing was tumor tissue (inferred from file names), taken from a patient given nivolumab and ipilimumab in sequence. In DNA form, the CDR3 reads TGTGCCAGCAGCTTAGAACAATTCGGGACAGCATTCCAAGAGACCCAGTACTTC. Its translation: CASSLEQFGTAFQETQYF.